This is a list of T cell receptor beta chains from one sample in a study of T cells after somatic rescue of genetic block. Method: immunoSEQ multiplex PCR; TCRdb's copy keeps in-frame clones and lacks some. The repertoire holds about 110,000 clones, with about nine tenths as singletons. Input material: peripheral blood mononuclear cells (PBMCs). These receptors all stem from a woman aged 18-29 years. CDR3s leave out the opening cysteine and the closing phenylalanine or tryptophan. The size field is filled for only some rows; it gives once, few, many or a size class.

V	J	size	CDR3
TRBV6-4	TRBJ2-3	.	ASSERVRTDTQY
TRBV19	TRBJ1-2	.	ASSITGSYGYT
TRBV2	TRBJ2-2	.	AVELGVADTGELF
TRBV19	TRBJ1-2	once	ASSIGGGYT
TRBV30	TRBJ1-3	once	AWSVTAGNTIY
TRBV13	TRBJ2-7	.	ASSPAGTGGYEQY
TRBV15	TRBJ1-2	few	ATSRDSRGAGGYT
TRBV9	TRBJ1-1	.	ASSDGTPRAF
TRBV28	TRBJ2-5	.	ASSRSGQGLQETQY
TRBV11-3	TRBJ1-4	.	ASSFGGREGLF
TRBV5-6	TRBJ2-7	.	ASSWGQGSYEQY
TRBV11-1	TRBJ2-3	.	ASSLEGYYTQY